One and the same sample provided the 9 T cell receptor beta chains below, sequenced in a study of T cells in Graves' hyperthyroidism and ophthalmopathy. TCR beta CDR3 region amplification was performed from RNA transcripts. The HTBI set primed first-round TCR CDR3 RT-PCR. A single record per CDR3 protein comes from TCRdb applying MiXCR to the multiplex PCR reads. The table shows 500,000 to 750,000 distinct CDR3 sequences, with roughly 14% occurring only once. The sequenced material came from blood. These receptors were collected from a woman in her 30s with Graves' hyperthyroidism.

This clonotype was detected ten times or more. CDR3 in amino acids: CASSPRGLVDNEQFF. The CDR3 nucleotides are TGTGCCAGCTCACCACGGGGGCTAGTTGACAATGAGCAGTTCTTC. The V call is TRBV18, the J call TRBJ2-1; tentative D call: TRBD1 (6 bases). Trimming took off 1 base at V and 5 bases at J, with 12 bases between the two ends. The CDR3 totals 15 residues. Germline values: CDR1 KGHSH, CDR2 LQKENI.

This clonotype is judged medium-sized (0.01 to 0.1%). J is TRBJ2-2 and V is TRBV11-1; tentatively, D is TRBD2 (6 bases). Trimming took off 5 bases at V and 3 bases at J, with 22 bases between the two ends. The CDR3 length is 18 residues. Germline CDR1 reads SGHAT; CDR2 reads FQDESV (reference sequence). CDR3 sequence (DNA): TGTGCCAGCAGCCTATGTCCGGAGGGGCGTAAGGACACCGGGGAGCTGTTTTTT. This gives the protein CASSLCPEGRKDTGELFF.

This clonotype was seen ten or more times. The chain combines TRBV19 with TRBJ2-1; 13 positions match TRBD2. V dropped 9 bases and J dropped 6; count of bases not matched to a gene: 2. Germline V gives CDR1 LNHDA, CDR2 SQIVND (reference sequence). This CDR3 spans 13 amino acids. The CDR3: CASRTSGSNEQFF. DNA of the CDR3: TGTGCCAGCCGGACTAGCGGGAGCAATGAGCAGTTCTTC. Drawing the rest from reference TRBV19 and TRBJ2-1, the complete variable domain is DGGITQSPKYLFRKEGQNVTLSCEQNLNHDAMYWYRQDPGQGLRLIYYSQIVNDFQKGDIAEGYSVSREKKESFPLTVTSAQKNPTAFYLCASRTSGSNEQFFGPGTRLTVL.

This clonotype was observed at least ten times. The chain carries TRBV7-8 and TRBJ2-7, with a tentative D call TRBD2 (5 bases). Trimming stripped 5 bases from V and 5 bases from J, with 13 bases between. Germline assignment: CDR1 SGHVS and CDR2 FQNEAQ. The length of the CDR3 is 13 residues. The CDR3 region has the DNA TGTGCCAGCAGCAGCGGCTCCATCAACGAGCAGTACTTC. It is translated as CASSSGSINEQYF.

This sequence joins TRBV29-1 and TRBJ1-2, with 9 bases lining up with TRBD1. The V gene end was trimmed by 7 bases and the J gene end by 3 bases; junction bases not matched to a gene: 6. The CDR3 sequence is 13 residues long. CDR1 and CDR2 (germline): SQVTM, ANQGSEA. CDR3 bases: TGCAGCGCCCCGGGACAGGGTGACTATGGCTACACCTTC. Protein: CSAPGQGDYGYTF.

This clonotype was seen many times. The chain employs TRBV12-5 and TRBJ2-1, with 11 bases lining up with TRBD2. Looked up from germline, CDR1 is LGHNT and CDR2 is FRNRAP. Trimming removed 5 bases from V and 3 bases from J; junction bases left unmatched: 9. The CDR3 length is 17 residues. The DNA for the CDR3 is TGTGCTAGTGGTAGAACCGGGACTAGCGGCTTCTACAATGAGCAGTTCTTC. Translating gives CASGRTGTSGFYNEQFF.

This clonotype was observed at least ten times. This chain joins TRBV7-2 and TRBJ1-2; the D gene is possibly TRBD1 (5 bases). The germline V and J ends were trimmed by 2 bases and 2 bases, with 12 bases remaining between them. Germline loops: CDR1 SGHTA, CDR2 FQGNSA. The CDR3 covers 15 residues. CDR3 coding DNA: TGTGCCAGCAGCTTATACGGGGGGGGGAACTATGGCTACACCTTC. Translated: CASSLYGGGNYGYTF.

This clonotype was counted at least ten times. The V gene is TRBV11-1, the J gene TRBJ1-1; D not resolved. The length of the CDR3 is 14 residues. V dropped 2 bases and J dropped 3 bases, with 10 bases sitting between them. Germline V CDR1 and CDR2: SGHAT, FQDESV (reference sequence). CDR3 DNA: TGTGCCAGCAGCTTAAGCCCCGGGGACACTGAAGCTTTCTTT. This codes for CASSLSPGDTEAFF.

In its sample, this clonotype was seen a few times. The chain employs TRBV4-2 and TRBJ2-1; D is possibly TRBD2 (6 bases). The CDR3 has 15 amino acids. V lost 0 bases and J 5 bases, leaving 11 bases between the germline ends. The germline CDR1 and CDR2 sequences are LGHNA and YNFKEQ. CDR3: CASSQDGSEHNEQFF. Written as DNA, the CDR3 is TGTGCCAGCAGCCAAGACGGGAGTGAACACAATGAGCAGTTCTTC.